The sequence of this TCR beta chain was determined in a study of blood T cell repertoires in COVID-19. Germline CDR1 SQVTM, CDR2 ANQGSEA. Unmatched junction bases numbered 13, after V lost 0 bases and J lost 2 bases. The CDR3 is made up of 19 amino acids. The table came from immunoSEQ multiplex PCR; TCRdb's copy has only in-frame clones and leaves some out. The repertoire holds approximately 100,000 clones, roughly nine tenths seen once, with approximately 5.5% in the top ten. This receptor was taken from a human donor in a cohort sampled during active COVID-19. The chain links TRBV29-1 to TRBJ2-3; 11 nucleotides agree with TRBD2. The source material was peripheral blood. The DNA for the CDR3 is TGCAGCGTTGAAGATTTTACTAGCGGGAGCATGTGGGCCACAGATACGCAGTATTTT. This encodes CSVEDFTSGSMWATDTQYF.